These 32 T cell receptor beta chains were sequenced from one sample in a study of blood T cells in healthy people across ages. Primed by a sample-barcoded 5' primer and a J-beta primer mix, a second PCR proceeded for 7 to 11 cycles. TCRdb redid the calling of the 5' RACE reads with MiXCR, one entry per CDR3 protein. The sample includes around 1.7 million distinct CDR3 sequences, 28% seen only once; the top ten take approximately 7.7%. The specimen was blood. These receptors all stem from a woman in her 30s in good health.

The rearrangement links TRBV7-2 to TRBJ2-3, with 7 bases matching TRBD2. Germline trimming cut 1 base from V and 3 bases from J; bases unmatched to any gene: 7. This CDR3 spans 16 amino acids. The germline CDR1 and CDR2 sequences are SGHTA and FQGNSA. The DNA for the CDR3 is TGTGCCAGCAGCTTAGATTCAGTGGGAGGGACAGATACGCAGTATTTT. It translates to CASSLDSVGGTDTQYF.

The chain links TRBV20-1 to TRBJ2-1, with TRBD2 matching over 10 bases. This CDR3 comprises 14 residues. The trim removed 6 bases at V and 4 bases at J, leaving 6 bases unmatched. Per germline, CDR1 DFQATT and CDR2 SNEGSKA (reference sequence). The CDR3 nucleotides read TGCAGTGCCTACCCTAGCGGGGGTTACAATGAGCAGTTCTTC. Translation: CSAYPSGGYNEQFF.

Turning to this clonotype: The junction differs from germline at one of its ends, possibly a read error. The chain uses TRBV7-2 and TRBJ2-5; D might be TRBD1 (5 bases). CDR1 SGHTA and CDR2 FQGNSA come from the germline V gene. This CDR3 comprises 13 residues. The CDR3 region has the DNA TGTGCCAGCAGCTTGGCAGGGAAAGAGATCCAGTACTTC. Amino acid sequence: CASSLAGKEIQYF.

This clonotype has at least ten counts. The chain is built from TRBV7-2 and TRBJ1-2; the D gene is possibly TRBD1 (5 bases). The CDR3 extends over 13 amino acids. V lost 10 bases and J lost 4, with 16 bases in between. The germline gives CDR1 SGHTA, CDR2 FQGNSA. The CDR3 DNA reads as TGTGCCACCCGAGAGGGACTGCGCTATGGCTACACCTTC. Its protein product is CATREGLRYGYTF. Full variable domain (outside the CDR3, taken from reference TRBV7-2 and TRBJ1-2): GAGVSQSPSNKVTEKGKDVELRCDPISGHTALYWYRQSLGQGLEFLIYFQGNSAPDKSGLPSDRFSAERTGGSVSTLTIQRTQQEDSAVYLCATREGLRYGYTFGSGTRLTVV.

The chain combines TRBV12-3 or TRBV12-4 with TRBJ2-3, with D perhaps given as TRBD1 or TRBD2 (5 bases each). The CDR3 has 13 amino acids. V dropped 8 bases and J dropped 5 bases, with 14 bases sitting between them. The CDR3 region has the DNA TGTGCCAGCCTGGGGGACCGCCGAGATACGCAGTATTTT. Residues: CASLGDRRDTQYF.

This clonotype occurred a few times. The gene calls are TRBV11-1 and TRBJ1-6; D not resolved. Per germline, CDR1 SGHAT and CDR2 FQDESV (reference sequence). Between the trimmed V and J ends, which lost 4 bases and 9 bases, there was a span of 16 bases. The CDR3 covers 15 residues. CDR3 DNA: TGTGCCAGCAGCTCCCGGTCAGCAAGACCTTCACCCCTCCACTTT. This codes for CASSSRSARPSPLHF.

The chain couples TRBV27 to TRBJ2-7, with unresolved D. The V gene's germline CDR1 is MNHEY and CDR2 SMNVEV (reference sequence). V was pared by 2 bases and J by 5 bases, with 16 bases between. The CDR3 spans 15 residues. In DNA, the CDR3 is TGTGCCAGCAGTTTAGGCGGTCTTATTGACCACGAGCAGTACTTC. Protein: CASSLGGLIDHEQYF.

The chain has TRBV20-1 and TRBJ1-2; 8 bases map to TRBD1. Trimming took 2 bases from V and 6 from J; bases not matched to a gene: 8. Germline values: CDR1 DFQATT, CDR2 SNEGSKA (reference sequence). This CDR3 is built from 14 residues. The CDR3 loop is CSARKPGQAHGYTF. CDR3 nucleotides: TGCAGTGCTAGAAAACCGGGACAGGCCCATGGCTACACCTTC.

The chain combines TRBV7-2 with TRBJ1-6; D call uncertain. Germline V lookup: CDR1 SGHTA, CDR2 FQGNSA. CDR3 size: 13 residues. Trimming cost V 3 bases and J 10 bases, with 10 bases left between them. CDR3 sequence (DNA): TGTGCCAGCAGCTTCAAGGGTGGGTCACCCCTCCACTTT. Protein sequence: CASSFKGGSPLHF.

This clonotype was seen only a few times. The rearrangement uses TRBV12-3 or TRBV12-4 and TRBJ2-1, with 11 bases matching TRBD2. The CDR3 is 17 residues long. The V segment lost 4 bases and the J segment 4 bases; nucleotides outside the gene matches: 9. The DNA of the CDR3 is TGTGCCAGCAGTTCCCGGTCGGGACTAGCGGATTACAATGAGCAGTTCTTC. The encoded protein is CASSSRSGLADYNEQFF.

This chain connects TRBV29-1 to TRBJ2-3; tentative D call: TRBD1 (5 bases). Germline V gene lookup returns CDR1 SQVTM and CDR2 ANQGSEA. V dropped 3 bases and J dropped 4 bases, with 17 bases sitting between them. This CDR3 is 15 amino acids long. CDR3 DNA sequence: TGCAGCGTTGATATTGGACACAGAATGGCAGATACGCAGTATTTT. This codes for CSVDIGHRMADTQYF.

This clonotype showed up just once. Germline is not matched at one junction end, which may reflect a read error. This CDR3 is CASSLLVPGPSYNEQFF. DNA for the CDR3: TGTGCCAGCAGCTTGCTGGTTCCGGGCCCCTCCTACAACGAGCAGTTCTTC. The chain has TRBV5-5 and TRBJ2-1; no definite D call. The length of the CDR3 is 17 residues. CDR1 is SGHKS and CDR2 is YYEKEE in the germline V gene (reference sequence).

The chain is built from TRBV5-1 and TRBJ2-7; TRBD2 matches 8 bases. CDR1 is SGHRS and CDR2 is YFSETQ in the germline V gene. The V segment lost 4 bases and the J segment 7 bases; nucleotides outside the gene matches: 7. The CDR3 spans 13 residues. DNA for the CDR3: TGCGCCAGCAGCCGGAACGGGAGGGGGGAGCAGTACTTC. Translated: CASSRNGRGEQYF.

This clonotype was counted only a few times. The gene calls are TRBV4-2 and TRBJ2-7, with TRBD2 identical over 8 bases. The CDR3 length is 16 residues. CDR1 and CDR2 from the germline V gene are LGHNA and YNFKEQ. V dropped 0 bases and J dropped 2; count of bases not matched to a gene: 6. CDR3 nucleotides: TGTGCCAGCAGCCAAGAGTCTTCAGCGGGGGCCTACGAGCAGTACTTC. Protein: CASSQESSAGAYEQYF.

This clonotype was detected many times. The gene calls are TRBV4-1 and TRBJ2-5; D unresolved. The CDR3 contains 14 residues. The germline gives CDR1 MGHRA, CDR2 YSYEKL. Trimming pared 0 bases from V and 3 bases from J, leaving 8 bases between. In DNA, the CDR3 is TGCGCCAGCAGCCAAGATGGTGGGGAAGAGACCCAGTACTTC. Protein product: CASSQDGGEETQYF.

This clonotype was picked up a small number of times. The CDR3 DNA follows: TGTGCCAGCAGTTCCGTGTATGGCTACACCTTC. Protein: CASSSVYGYTF. The chain joins TRBV28 to TRBJ1-2; D gene unclear. With 4 bases removed from V and 5 bases from J, the gap between germline ends came to 5 bases. The CDR3 is 11 residues long. Germline loops: CDR1 MDHEN, CDR2 SYDVKM.

The chain links TRBV4-2 to TRBJ2-3; 9 bases map to TRBD1. This CDR3 is built from 18 residues. V dropped 4 bases and J dropped 7; count of bases not matched to a gene: 18. Germline CDR1 and CDR2: LGHNA and YNFKEQ. The DNA of the CDR3 is TGTGCCAGCAGCCTCGCGACAGGGGGGAAGCGGACACAGAATACGCAGTATTTT. It is translated as CASSLATGGKRTQNTQYF.

The chain joins TRBV7-9 to TRBJ2-4; no definite D call. The CDR3 sequence is 13 residues long. Per the germline V gene, CDR1 is SEHNR and CDR2 is FQNEAQ (reference sequence). V lost 7 bases and J lost 9, with 16 bases in between. The CDR3 DNA sequence: TGTGCCAGCATTTCCCCCTCGTCCGGCATTCAGTACTTC. Residues: CASISPSSGIQYF.

A few counts support this clonotype. This chain uses TRBV5-6 with TRBJ2-1; TRBD2 matches 10 bases. CDR1 SGHDT and CDR2 YYEEEE come from the germline V gene. With 4 bases clipped from V and 10 bases from J, the junction kept 11 bases outside the gene matches. CDR3 size: 15 residues. CDR3 DNA sequence: TGTGCCAGCAGCAACGGACTAGCGGTGACGACCGAGCAGTTCTTC. Translation: CASSNGLAVTTEQFF.

This clonotype has more than one count but fewer than ten. The V gene is TRBV12-3 or TRBV12-4, the J gene TRBJ2-5; no reliable D call. With 4 bases removed from V and 7 bases from J, the gap between germline ends came to 13 bases. The CDR3 runs to 13 residues. CDR3 sequence: CASSSDTARTQYF. The CDR3 DNA reads TGTGCCAGCAGTTCCGACACGGCCAGGACCCAGTACTTC.

This clonotype has a handful of counts. The rearrangement uses TRBV2 and TRBJ2-4; perhaps TRBD1 as D (5 bases). The ends were cut back, 3 bases at V and 2 bases at J, with 14 bases in the middle. This CDR3 has 16 amino acids. Germline lookup yields CDR1 SNHLY and CDR2 FYNNEI. The CDR3 nucleotides are TGTGCCAGCAGTGACGATTACTCAGGGACCAAAAACATTCAGTACTTC. The encoded protein is CASSDDYSGTKNIQYF.

The chain links TRBV12-3 or TRBV12-4 to TRBJ1-2, with 7 bases that match TRBD1. V lost 5 bases and J lost 8; bases outside the gene matches: 8. The CDR3 has 13 amino acids. In DNA form, the CDR3 reads TGTGCCAGCAGTGGAGGGGGCGCGAAGGGCTACACCTTC. Translated, it gives CASSGGGAKGYTF.

This clonotype was counted a few times. The chain employs TRBV2 and TRBJ2-5; 7 bases are a match to TRBD1. Germline lookup yields CDR1 SNHLY and CDR2 FYNNEI. Germline trimming cut 6 bases from V and 2 bases from J; bases unmatched to any gene: 12. The length of the CDR3 is 16 residues. CDR3: CASRENHGTAQETQYF. The DNA for the CDR3 is TGTGCCAGCAGAGAAAACCACGGGACAGCTCAAGAGACCCAGTACTTC.

This clonotype came up many times. The V and J genes are TRBV20-1 and TRBJ2-1, with TRBD2 matching over 10 bases. The length of the CDR3 is 14 residues. J gave up 4 bases and V 6 bases, and 6 bases lay outside the gene matches. Germline-derived CDR1 and CDR2 are DFQATT and SNEGSKA (reference sequence). This CDR3 is CSAPTSGPYNEQFF. As DNA, the CDR3 is TGCAGTGCGCCGACTAGCGGGCCTTACAATGAGCAGTTCTTC.

In its sample, this clonotype was seen a few times. J is TRBJ1-1 and V is TRBV3-1; maybe TRBD1 (6 bases). The length of the CDR3 is 14 residues. Germline CDR1 is LGHDT and CDR2 is YNNKEL (reference sequence). Between the trimmed V and J ends, which lost 1 base and 8 bases, there was a span of 14 bases. CDR3 amino acids: CASSQGEGGGEAFF. CDR3 nucleotide sequence: TGTGCCAGCAGCCAAGGTGAAGGGGGTGGAGAAGCTTTCTTT. Complete variable domain (other parts from reference TRBV3-1 and TRBJ1-1): DTAVSQTPKYLVTQMGNDKSIKCEQNLGHDTMYWYKQDSKKFLKIMFSYNNKELIINETVPNRFSPKSPDKAHLNLHINSLELGDSAVYFCASSQGEGGGEAFFGQGTRLTVV.

This clonotype was detected only a few times. V is TRBV11-3 and J is TRBJ2-5; D may be TRBD1 or TRBD2 (5 bases each). Trimming shortened V by 5 bases and J by 5 bases, and 12 bases separated the two germline ends. The CDR3 is made up of 13 amino acids. Looked up from germline, CDR1 is SGHNT and CDR2 is YENEEA. CDR3 amino acids: CASSTGRMETQYF. CDR3 coding DNA: TGTGCCAGCAGCACGGGGCGGATGGAGACCCAGTACTTC.

As for this clonotype: Just one base apart from a much larger clone, this may be a read error. This chain uses TRBV20-1 with TRBJ2-7; the D gene is possibly TRBD2 (6 bases). This CDR3 region has 13 residues. The V gene's germline CDR1 is DFQATT and CDR2 SNEGSKA (reference sequence). This CDR3 is CSAPKGLSYKQYF. As DNA, the CDR3 is TGCAGTGCCCCTAAGGGACTCTCCTACAAGCAGTACTTC.

This clonotype occurred once. V and J are TRBV10-3 and TRBJ2-3, with 9 bases that match TRBD2. Looked up from germline, CDR1 is ENHRY and CDR2 is SYGVKD. The CDR3 runs to 15 residues. J gave up 2 bases and V 6 bases, and 6 bases lay outside the gene matches. Written as DNA, the CDR3 is TGTGCCATCAGGGCGACTAGCGGCCTCACAGATACGCAGTATTTT. It codes for CAIRATSGLTDTQYF.

This chain connects TRBV20-1 to TRBJ2-3; TRBD1 is a possible D gene (6 bases). V dropped 0 bases and J dropped 0 bases, with 10 bases sitting between them. CDR1 and CDR2 (germline): DFQATT, SNEGSKA (reference sequence). CDR3 length: 15 amino acids. CDR3 protein: CSARELDRSTDTQYF. The CDR3 nucleotides are TGCAGTGCTAGAGAACTTGACAGGAGCACAGATACGCAGTATTTT.

This clonotype was counted many times. This rearrangement joins TRBV28 to TRBJ2-4; 9 nucleotides match TRBD1. This CDR3 region has 15 residues. CDR1 and CDR2 from the germline V gene are MDHEN and SYDVKM. Trimming took 6 bases from V and 5 from J; bases not matched to a gene: 8. The CDR3: CASRSPRDRENIQYF. CDR3 coding DNA: TGTGCCAGCAGATCCCCCCGGGACAGGGAAAACATTCAGTACTTC.

Details on this clonotype: A much larger clone is a single base away; this may be a read error. The V and J genes are TRBV20-1 and TRBJ2-5, with D possibly being TRBD1 (7 bases). The germline CDR1 and CDR2 sequences are DFQATT and SNEGSKA (reference sequence). The CDR3 sequence is 15 residues long. V was shortened by 5 bases and J by 5 bases, with 21 bases between the two germline ends. CDR3 in DNA: TGCAGTGCTGCCTCTAGCGAGGGGGCTGTGGAGACCCAGTACTTC. Translating it yields CSAASSEGAVETQYF.

The chain is built from TRBV6-7 and TRBJ2-7; perhaps TRBD2 as D (5 bases). TRBV6-7 is reported as an ORF; its role is uncertain. CDR3 size: 18 residues. Trimming left V 0 bases short and J 0 bases short, with 18 bases between. The CDR3 DNA reads as TGTGCCAGCAGTTACTCGAGGATTAACAGACTAAGCTCCTACGAGCAGTACTTC. Protein: CASSYSRINRLSSYEQYF.